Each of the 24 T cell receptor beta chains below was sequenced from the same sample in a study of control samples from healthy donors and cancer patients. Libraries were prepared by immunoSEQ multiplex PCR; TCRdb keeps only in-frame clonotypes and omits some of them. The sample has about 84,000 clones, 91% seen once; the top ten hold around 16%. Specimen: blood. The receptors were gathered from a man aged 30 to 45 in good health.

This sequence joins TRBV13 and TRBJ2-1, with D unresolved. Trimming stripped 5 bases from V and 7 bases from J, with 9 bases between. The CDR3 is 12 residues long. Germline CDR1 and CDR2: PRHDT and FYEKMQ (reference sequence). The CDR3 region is CASSLKPNEQFF. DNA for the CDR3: TGTGCCAGCAGCCTAAAACCGAATGAGCAGTTCTTC.

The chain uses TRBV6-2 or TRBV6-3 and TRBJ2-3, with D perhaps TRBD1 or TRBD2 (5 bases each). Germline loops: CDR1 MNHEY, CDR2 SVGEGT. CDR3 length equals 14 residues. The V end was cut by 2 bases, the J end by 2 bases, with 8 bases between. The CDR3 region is CASSYGTNTDTQYF. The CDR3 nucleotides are TGTGCCAGCAGTTACGGGACGAACACAGATACGCAGTATTTT.

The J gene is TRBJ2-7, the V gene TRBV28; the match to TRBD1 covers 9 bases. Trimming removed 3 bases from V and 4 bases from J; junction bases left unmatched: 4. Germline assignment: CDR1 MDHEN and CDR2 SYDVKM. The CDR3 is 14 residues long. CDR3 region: CASSLDRGGYEQYF. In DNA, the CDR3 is TGTGCCAGCAGTTTGGACAGGGGAGGTTACGAGCAGTACTTC.

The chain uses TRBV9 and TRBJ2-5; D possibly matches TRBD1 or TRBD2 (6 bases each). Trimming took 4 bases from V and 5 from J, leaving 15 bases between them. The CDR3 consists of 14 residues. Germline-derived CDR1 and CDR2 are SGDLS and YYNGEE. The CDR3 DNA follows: TGTGCCAGCAGCTTCGAAGGGGGAGGCGAGACCCAGTACTTC. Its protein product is CASSFEGGGETQYF.

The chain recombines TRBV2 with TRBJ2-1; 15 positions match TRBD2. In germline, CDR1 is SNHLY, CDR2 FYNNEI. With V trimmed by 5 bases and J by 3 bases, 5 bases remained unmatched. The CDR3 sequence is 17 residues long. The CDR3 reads CASSFRTSGGDYNEQFF. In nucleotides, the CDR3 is TGTGCCAGCAGTTTTCGGACTAGCGGGGGGGACTACAATGAGCAGTTCTTC.

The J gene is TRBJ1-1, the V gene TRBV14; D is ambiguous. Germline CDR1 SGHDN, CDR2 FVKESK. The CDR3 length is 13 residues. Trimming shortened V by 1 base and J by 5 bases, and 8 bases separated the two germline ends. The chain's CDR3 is CASSQGSTTEAFF. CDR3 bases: TGTGCCAGCAGCCAAGGCAGTACAACTGAAGCTTTCTTT.

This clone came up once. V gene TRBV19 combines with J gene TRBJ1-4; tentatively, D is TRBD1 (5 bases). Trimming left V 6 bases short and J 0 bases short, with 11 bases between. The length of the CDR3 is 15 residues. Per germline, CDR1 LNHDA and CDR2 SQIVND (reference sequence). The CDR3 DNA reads TGTGCCAGTAGCGAACGCAGGGCAACTAATGAAAAACTGTTTTTT. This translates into CASSERRATNEKLFF.

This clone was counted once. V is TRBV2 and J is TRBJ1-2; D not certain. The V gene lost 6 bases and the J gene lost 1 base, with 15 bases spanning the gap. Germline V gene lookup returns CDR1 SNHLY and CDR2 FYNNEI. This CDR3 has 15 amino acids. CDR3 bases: TGTGCCAGCAGGGAAACGACGGGAATTAACTATGGCTACACCTTC. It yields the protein CASRETTGINYGYTF.

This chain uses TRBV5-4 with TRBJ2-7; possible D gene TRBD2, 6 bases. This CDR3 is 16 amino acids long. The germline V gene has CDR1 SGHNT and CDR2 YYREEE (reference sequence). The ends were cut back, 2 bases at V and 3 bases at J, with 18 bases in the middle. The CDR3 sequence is CASSLGFGSGNYEQYF. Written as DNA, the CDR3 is TGTGCCAGCAGCTTAGGCTTCGGTAGCGGCAACTACGAGCAGTACTTC. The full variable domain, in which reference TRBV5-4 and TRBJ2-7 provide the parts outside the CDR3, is ETGVTQSPTHLIKTRGQQVTLRCSSQSGHNTVSWYQQALGQGPQFIFQYYREEENGRGNFPPRFSGLQFPNYSSELNVNALELDDSALYLCASSLGFGSGNYEQYFGPGTRLTVT.

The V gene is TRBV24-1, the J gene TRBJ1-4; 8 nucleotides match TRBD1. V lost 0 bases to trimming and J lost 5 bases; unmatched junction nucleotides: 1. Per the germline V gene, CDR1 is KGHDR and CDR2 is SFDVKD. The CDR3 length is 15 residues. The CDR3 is CATSDLRQGNEKLFF. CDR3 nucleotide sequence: TGTGCCACCAGTGATTTGAGACAGGGGAATGAAAAACTGTTTTTT.

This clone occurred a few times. CDR3 protein: CASSFVGQGGLFF. The CDR3 nucleotides are TGTGCCAGCAGCTTTGTTGGCCAGGGGGGACTGTTTTTT. The chain combines TRBV7-8 with TRBJ2-2, with D perhaps TRBD1 (7 bases). V dropped 3 bases and J dropped 14 bases, with 16 bases sitting between them. The V gene's germline CDR1 is SGHVS and CDR2 FQNEAQ. The CDR3 spans 13 residues. The variable domain in full, with the rest retrieved from reference TRBV7-8 and TRBJ2-2, is GAGVSQSPRYKVAKRGQDVALRCDPISGHVSLFWYQQALGQGPEFLTYFQNEAQLDKSGLPSDRFFAERPEGSVSTLKIQRTQQEDSAVYLCASSFVGQGGLFFGEGSRLTVL.

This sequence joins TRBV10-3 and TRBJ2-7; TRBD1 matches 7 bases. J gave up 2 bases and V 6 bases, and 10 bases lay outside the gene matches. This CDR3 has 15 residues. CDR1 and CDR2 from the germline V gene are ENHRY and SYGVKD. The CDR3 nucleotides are TGTGCCATCAGAGATGACAGGGCCCACGCCTACGAGCAGTACTTC. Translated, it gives CAIRDDRAHAYEQYF.

In DNA form, the CDR3 reads TGTGCCAGCAGCGTTAGGAAGGGGGCGCCCACCGGGGAGCTGTTTTTT. Protein sequence: CASSVRKGAPTGELFF. The chain links TRBV9 to TRBJ2-2; 7 nucleotides match TRBD1. This CDR3 spans 16 amino acids. Germline assignment: CDR1 SGDLS and CDR2 YYNGEE. The J segment lost 4 bases and the V segment lost 2 bases, leaving 8 bases of the junction unmatched. The variable domain in full, completed from reference TRBV9 and TRBJ2-2, reads DSGVTQTPKHLITATGQRVTLRCSPRSGDLSVYWYQQSLDQGLQFLIQYYNGEERAKGNILERFSAQQFPDLHSELNLSSLELGDSALYFCASSVRKGAPTGELFFGEGSRLTVL.

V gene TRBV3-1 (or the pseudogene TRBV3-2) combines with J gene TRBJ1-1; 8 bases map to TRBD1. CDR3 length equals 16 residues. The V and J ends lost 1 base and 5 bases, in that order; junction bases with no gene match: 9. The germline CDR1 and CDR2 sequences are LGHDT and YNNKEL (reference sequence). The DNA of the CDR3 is TGTGCCAGCAGCCAAGGTCAGGGGGCGGGGTGGACTGAAGCTTTCTTT. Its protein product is CASSQGQGAGWTEAFF.

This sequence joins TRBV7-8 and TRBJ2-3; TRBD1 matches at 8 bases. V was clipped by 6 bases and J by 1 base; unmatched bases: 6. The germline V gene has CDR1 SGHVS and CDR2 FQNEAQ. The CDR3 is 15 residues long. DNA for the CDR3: TGTGCCAGCAGGAAAACAGGGGGACGCACAGATACGCAGTATTTT. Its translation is CASRKTGGRTDTQYF.

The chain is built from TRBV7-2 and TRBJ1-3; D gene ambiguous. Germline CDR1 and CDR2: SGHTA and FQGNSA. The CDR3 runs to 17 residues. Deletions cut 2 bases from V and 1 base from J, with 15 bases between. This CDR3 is CASSLSSKGQSGNTIYF. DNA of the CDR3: TGTGCCAGCAGCTTATCCTCTAAAGGGCAATCTGGAAACACCATATATTTT.

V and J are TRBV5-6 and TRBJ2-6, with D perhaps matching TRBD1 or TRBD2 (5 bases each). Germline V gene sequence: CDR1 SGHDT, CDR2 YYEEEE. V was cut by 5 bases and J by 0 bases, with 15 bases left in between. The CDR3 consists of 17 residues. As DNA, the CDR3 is TGTGCCAGCAGTTACGGGACGGGTAGCTCTGGGGCCAACGTCCTGACTTTC. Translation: CASSYGTGSSGANVLTF.

The CDR3 DNA reads as TGTGCCAGTACCACATATGACGGACAGGGACCAAATGAAAAACTGTTTTTT. The encoded protein is CASTTYDGQGPNEKLFF. This chain joins TRBV19 and TRBJ1-4; 8 nucleotides align to TRBD1. Trimming removed 7 bases from V and 5 bases from J; junction bases left unmatched: 15. This CDR3 has 17 amino acids. Germline CDR1 LNHDA, CDR2 SQIVND (reference sequence).

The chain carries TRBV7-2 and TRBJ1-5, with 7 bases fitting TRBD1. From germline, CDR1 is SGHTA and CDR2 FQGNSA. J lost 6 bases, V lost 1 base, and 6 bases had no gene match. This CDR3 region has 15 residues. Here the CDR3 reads CASSLGGTVGQPQHF. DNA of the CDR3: TGTGCCAGCAGCTTAGGGGGGACAGTAGGTCAGCCCCAGCATTTT.

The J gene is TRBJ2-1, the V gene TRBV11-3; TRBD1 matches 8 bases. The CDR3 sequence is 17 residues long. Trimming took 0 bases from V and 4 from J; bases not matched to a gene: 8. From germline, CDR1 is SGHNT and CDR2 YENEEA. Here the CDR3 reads CASSLDTGTGRYNEQFF. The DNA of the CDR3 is TGTGCCAGCAGCTTAGATACCGGGACAGGCCGTTACAATGAGCAGTTCTTC.

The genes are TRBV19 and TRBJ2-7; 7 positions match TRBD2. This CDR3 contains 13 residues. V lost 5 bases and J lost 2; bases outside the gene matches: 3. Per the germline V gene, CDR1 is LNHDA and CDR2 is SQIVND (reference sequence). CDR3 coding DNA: TGTGCCAGTAGTGGGGGACTAACCTACGAGCAGTACTTC. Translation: CASSGGLTYEQYF.

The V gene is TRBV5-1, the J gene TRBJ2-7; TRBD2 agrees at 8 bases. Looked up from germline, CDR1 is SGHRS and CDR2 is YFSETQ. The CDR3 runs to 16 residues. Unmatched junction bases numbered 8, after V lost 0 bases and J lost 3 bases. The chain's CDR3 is CASSLGGSGTDYEQYF. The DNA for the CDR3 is TGCGCCAGCAGCTTGGGAGGTAGCGGGACGGACTACGAGCAGTACTTC.

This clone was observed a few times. CDR3 DNA: TGTGCCTGGAGGCTGCTCGGCCAGCCCCAGCATTTT. It codes for CAWRLLGQPQHF. This sequence joins TRBV30 and TRBJ1-5, with no clear D. The CDR3 extends over 12 amino acids. V was clipped by 3 bases and J by 7 bases, with 10 bases between them. CDR1 is GTSNPN, CDR2 SVGIG, per germline (reference sequence).

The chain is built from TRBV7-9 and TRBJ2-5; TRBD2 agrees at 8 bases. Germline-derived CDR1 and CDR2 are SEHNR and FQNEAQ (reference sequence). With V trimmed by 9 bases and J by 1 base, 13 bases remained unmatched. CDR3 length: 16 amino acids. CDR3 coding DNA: TGTGCCAGTTCGTTTTCCAGCGGGGGCTTCCAAGAGACCCAGTACTTC. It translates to CASSFSSGGFQETQYF.